Listed below are T cell receptor beta chains from one sample, sequenced in a study of shared T cell receptors in the human thymus. TCRdb keeps only in-frame clones here, not all; method: immunoSEQ multiplex PCR. The table lists hundreds of thousands of clones, about 89% of them singletons. The same sample was also studied in work on human thymus T cells.

Sequencing was performed on thymocytes. The receptors originated from a boy under two years old with a congenital heart defect. Each CDR3 is given with its conserved first and last residue. D genes are given only for firm matches. The size field is filled for only some rows; it gives once, few, many or a size class.

j_call: TRBJ1-6
v_call: TRBV19
d_call: -
clone_size: few
cdr3_nt: TGTGCCAGTAAATCCGGAGGGCACAATTCACCCCTCCACTTT
cdr3_aa: CASKSGGHNSPLHF

j_call: TRBJ1-1
v_call: TRBV2
d_call: -
clone_size: -
cdr3_nt: TGTGCCAGCAGTACAGCGAACACTGAAGCTTTCTTT
cdr3_aa: CASSTANTEAFF

j_call: TRBJ2-1
v_call: TRBV14
d_call: TRBD1
clone_size: -
cdr3_nt: TGTGCCAGCAGCCTTCGTCTGACAGGGGGCAATGAGCAGTTCTTC
cdr3_aa: CASSLRLTGGNEQFF

j_call: TRBJ1-1
v_call: TRBV7-9
d_call: TRBD1
clone_size: -
cdr3_nt: TGTGCCAGCAGCTGGGACAGGGACAAGAACACTGAAGCTTTCTTT
cdr3_aa: CASSWDRDKNTEAFF

j_call: TRBJ2-7
v_call: TRBV10-2
d_call: TRBD2
clone_size: few
cdr3_nt: TGCGCCAGCTCGCCTCGGCGGGGGGCCTACGAGCAGTACTTC
cdr3_aa: CASSPRRGAYEQYF

j_call: TRBJ1-1
v_call: TRBV28
d_call: -
clone_size: -
cdr3_nt: TGTGCCAGCAGTTCGAGGGACATCGCAACATTGAACACTGAAGCTTTCTTT
cdr3_aa: CASSSRDIATLNTEAFF

j_call: TRBJ2-5
v_call: TRBV28
d_call: TRBD1
clone_size: -
cdr3_nt: TGTGCCAGCAGGGGACAATCGACAGGGGGCACAGAGACCCAGTACTTC
cdr3_aa: CASRGQSTGGTETQYF

j_call: TRBJ2-1
v_call: TRBV30
d_call: TRBD2
clone_size: -
cdr3_nt: TGTGCCTGGACGGCAAGGGAGGGAGGGCCGTTTAGTGAGCAGTTCTTC
cdr3_aa: CAWTAREGGPFSEQFF

j_call: TRBJ2-7
v_call: TRBV27
d_call: TRBD2
clone_size: -
cdr3_nt: TGTGCCAGCAGTTATACGAGTAGCGGGGAGACCTACGAGCAGTACTTC
cdr3_aa: CASSYTSSGETYEQYF

j_call: TRBJ1-5
v_call: TRBV2
d_call: -
clone_size: -
cdr3_nt: TGTGCCAGCAGTGAGATGGGAGTCCAGCCCCAGCATTTT
cdr3_aa: CASSEMGVQPQHF

j_call: TRBJ2-2
v_call: TRBV29-1
d_call: -
clone_size: -
cdr3_nt: TGCAGCGTCGACGCTGACAGCGAGCTAGGGGAGCTGTTTTTT
cdr3_aa: CSVDADSELGELFF

j_call: TRBJ1-4
v_call: TRBV20-1
d_call: TRBD1
clone_size: -
cdr3_nt: TGCAGTGCTAGAGGGGACAGTGTCCTTTTT
cdr3_aa: CSARGDSVLF

j_call: TRBJ2-7
v_call: TRBV27
d_call: -
clone_size: once
cdr3_nt: TGTGCCAGCAGGAGCTCCTACGAGCAGTACTTC
cdr3_aa: CASRSSYEQYF

j_call: TRBJ2-7
v_call: TRBV18
d_call: TRBD1
clone_size: once
cdr3_nt: TGTGCCAGCTCACCCGACAGGGGAGCCTACGAGCAGTACTTC
cdr3_aa: CASSPDRGAYEQYF

j_call: TRBJ2-3
v_call: TRBV2
d_call: TRBD2
clone_size: -
cdr3_nt: TGTGCCAGCAGTGACCCTACAATGACTAGCGGGGGGAGCACAGATACGCAGTATTTT
cdr3_aa: CASSDPTMTSGGSTDTQYF

j_call: TRBJ1-2
v_call: TRBV28
d_call: TRBD1
clone_size: -
cdr3_nt: TGTGCCAGCAAACCAGGGGGCGGCCCGATGGATTTCAACTATGGCTACACCTTC
cdr3_aa: CASKPGGGPMDFNYGYTF

j_call: TRBJ1-4
v_call: TRBV4-2
d_call: -
clone_size: -
cdr3_nt: TGTGCCAGCAGCCAAGACCGGGACATCCGTGAAAAACTGTTTTTT
cdr3_aa: CASSQDRDIREKLFF

j_call: TRBJ1-5
v_call: TRBV7-2
d_call: -
clone_size: -
cdr3_nt: TGTGCCAGCAGCTTGGAGGGAGGCAATCAGCCCCAGCATTTT
cdr3_aa: CASSLEGGNQPQHF

j_call: TRBJ2-1
v_call: TRBV30
d_call: -
clone_size: -
cdr3_nt: TGTGCCTGGGATCCTCGCGGAAGAAGGGGGAGTGAGCAGTTCTTC
cdr3_aa: CAWDPRGRRGSEQFF

j_call: TRBJ1-1
v_call: TRBV30
d_call: -
clone_size: -
cdr3_nt: TGTGCCCGCCTAGGATCGAACACTGAAGCTTTCTTT
cdr3_aa: CARLGSNTEAFF

j_call: TRBJ2-1
v_call: TRBV9
d_call: -
clone_size: -
cdr3_nt: TGTGCCAGCAGCGCCACAGCTACAGGGTGGGATGAGCAGTTCTTC
cdr3_aa: CASSATATGWDEQFF

j_call: TRBJ1-1
v_call: TRBV9
d_call: TRBD1
clone_size: -
cdr3_nt: TGTGCCAGCAGCGCGACAGGGGCACTGAACACTGAAGCTTTCTTT
cdr3_aa: CASSATGALNTEAFF

j_call: TRBJ2-3
v_call: TRBV19
d_call: -
clone_size: -
cdr3_nt: TGTGCCAGCGCCTGGGAGCGGACGGGGGCAGATACGCAGTATTTT
cdr3_aa: CASAWERTGADTQYF

j_call: TRBJ2-7
v_call: TRBV18
d_call: TRBD1
clone_size: -
cdr3_nt: TGTGCCAGCTCACCAATAGCCCGACAGGGGAATGAGCAGTACTTC
cdr3_aa: CASSPIARQGNEQYF

j_call: TRBJ2-7
v_call: TRBV7-9
d_call: -
clone_size: -
cdr3_nt: TGTGCCAGCAGCTTAGTTGGGAGCAGCTCCTACGAGCAGTACTTC
cdr3_aa: CASSLVGSSSYEQYF

j_call: TRBJ2-7
v_call: TRBV15
d_call: TRBD2
clone_size: -
cdr3_nt: TGTGCCACCAGCAGAGAGGTGGGGGGGGAGGCCTACGAGCAGTACTTC
cdr3_aa: CATSREVGGEAYEQYF

j_call: TRBJ1-2
v_call: TRBV6-5
d_call: -
clone_size: -
cdr3_nt: TGTGCCAGCAGTTACTCAGCGGGGAACTATGGCTACACCTTC
cdr3_aa: CASSYSAGNYGYTF

j_call: TRBJ2-1
v_call: TRBV4-1
d_call: TRBD1
clone_size: -
cdr3_nt: TGCGCCAGCAGCCTCCGGGACAGGGGCTATGAGCAGTTCTTC
cdr3_aa: CASSLRDRGYEQFF

j_call: TRBJ1-4
v_call: TRBV27
d_call: -
clone_size: -
cdr3_nt: TGTGCCAGCAGTTTTATACGGGGGAAACTGTTTTTT
cdr3_aa: CASSFIRGKLFF

j_call: TRBJ1-1
v_call: TRBV18
d_call: -
clone_size: once
cdr3_nt: TGTGCCAGCTCCCGAACCGACAGTCCCATGAACACTGAAGCTTTCTTT
cdr3_aa: CASSRTDSPMNTEAFF

j_call: TRBJ2-6
v_call: TRBV29-1
d_call: -
clone_size: -
cdr3_nt: TGCAGCGTTCGGGGTCATGGATCTGGGGCCAACGTCCTGACTTTC
cdr3_aa: CSVRGHGSGANVLTF

j_call: TRBJ2-2
v_call: TRBV11-3
d_call: TRBD2
clone_size: -
cdr3_nt: TGTGCCAGCAGCCCCCGCATGCGGGGGGACACCGGGGAGCTGTTTTTT
cdr3_aa: CASSPRMRGDTGELFF

j_call: TRBJ1-1
v_call: TRBV30
d_call: -
clone_size: -
cdr3_nt: TGTGCCTGGGTTGGACTGGGCTTGACTGAAGCTTTCTTT
cdr3_aa: CAWVGLGLTEAFF

j_call: TRBJ2-7
v_call: TRBV28
d_call: -
clone_size: -
cdr3_nt: TGTGCCAGCAGTCATCATCGCGGCGAGCAGTACTTC
cdr3_aa: CASSHHRGEQYF

j_call: TRBJ1-2
v_call: TRBV11-2
d_call: TRBD1
clone_size: -
cdr3_nt: TGTGCCAGCAGTCGTGACAGGGGAGAGGGCTATGGCTACACCTTC
cdr3_aa: CASSRDRGEGYGYTF

j_call: TRBJ2-1
v_call: TRBV5-6
d_call: TRBD2
clone_size: -
cdr3_nt: TGTGCCAGCAGCTTGGATGGTACGGGAGGGTACAATGAGCAGTTCTTC
cdr3_aa: CASSLDGTGGYNEQFF

j_call: TRBJ1-2
v_call: TRBV30
d_call: -
clone_size: -
cdr3_nt: TGTGCCTGGAGTTGGGCCTCTAACTATGGCTACACCTTC
cdr3_aa: CAWSWASNYGYTF

j_call: TRBJ2-7
v_call: TRBV5-1
d_call: TRBD1
clone_size: -
cdr3_nt: TGCGCCAGCAGAGTGGCGGGACAGGCGGTATACGAGCAGTACTTC
cdr3_aa: CASRVAGQAVYEQYF

j_call: TRBJ2-3
v_call: TRBV5-1
d_call: TRBD1
clone_size: -
cdr3_nt: TGCGCCAGCACCCCGAGGGGACAGAGCACAGATACGCAGTATTTT
cdr3_aa: CASTPRGQSTDTQYF

j_call: TRBJ2-2
v_call: TRBV5-1
d_call: TRBD2
clone_size: -
cdr3_nt: TGCGCCAGCAGCTTGGCGGCGGGAGGCGCGAACACCGGGGAGCTGTTTTTT
cdr3_aa: CASSLAAGGANTGELFF

j_call: TRBJ2-7
v_call: TRBV14
d_call: TRBD2
clone_size: -
cdr3_nt: TGTGCCAGCAGCCAAGAAGGGACTAGCGGGAGAGGGTGGTACGAGCAGTACTTC
cdr3_aa: CASSQEGTSGRGWYEQYF

j_call: TRBJ1-1
v_call: TRBV7-2
d_call: -
clone_size: -
cdr3_nt: TGTGCCAGCAGCCGTACCGGGACAGAAGCTTTCTTT
cdr3_aa: CASSRTGTEAFF

j_call: TRBJ1-1
v_call: TRBV6-5
d_call: -
clone_size: -
cdr3_nt: TGTGCCAGCAGTTACGAGCGGGACATACTCACTGAAGCTTTCTTT
cdr3_aa: CASSYERDILTEAFF

j_call: TRBJ2-7
v_call: TRBV5-1
d_call: TRBD2
clone_size: -
cdr3_nt: TGCGCCAGCCGACTAGCGGGGAGTCTCGAGCAGTACTTC
cdr3_aa: CASRLAGSLEQYF

j_call: TRBJ1-4
v_call: TRBV10-1
d_call: -
clone_size: -
cdr3_nt: TGCGCCACCTGTTTAGGGGGGGCTAATGAAAAACTGTTTTTT
cdr3_aa: CATCLGGANEKLFF

j_call: TRBJ2-2
v_call: TRBV9
d_call: TRBD2
clone_size: -
cdr3_nt: TGTGCCAGCAGCGTAGGGGGGCGGTCGGCTAGCGGGACTTCGAACACCGGGGAGCTGTTTTTT
cdr3_aa: CASSVGGRSASGTSNTGELFF

j_call: TRBJ1-6
v_call: TRBV4-3
d_call: TRBD1
clone_size: -
cdr3_nt: TGCGCCAGCAGCCAAGACCCACTTCTCGGGACAGTCGACTATAATTCACCCCTCCACTTT
cdr3_aa: CASSQDPLLGTVDYNSPLHF

j_call: TRBJ1-5
v_call: TRBV28
d_call: -
clone_size: -
cdr3_nt: TGTGCCAGCAGGCCTTTCAGGGTTTATAGCAATCAGCCCCAGCATTTT
cdr3_aa: CASRPFRVYSNQPQHF

j_call: TRBJ2-3
v_call: TRBV27
d_call: TRBD2
clone_size: once
cdr3_nt: TGTGCCAGCAGGAACCCGGCTAGCGGGAGTTATACGCAGTATTTT
cdr3_aa: CASRNPASGSYTQYF

j_call: TRBJ2-1
v_call: TRBV25-1
d_call: -
clone_size: -
cdr3_nt: TGTGCCAGCAAGGCCAGGCTTTACAATGAGCAGTTCTTC
cdr3_aa: CASKARLYNEQFF